These T cell receptor beta chains were read from a single sample in a study of blood T cell repertoires in COVID-19. The protocol was immunoSEQ multiplex PCR, while the TCRdb copy is restricted to in-frame clones and leaves out a portion. The sample has approximately 170,000 clones, less than 90% seen once. Specimen: PBMCs or T cells enriched from blood (not recorded which). The source of these receptors is a woman aged 45-59 years who had recovered from COVID-19. Both conserved end residues are part of each CDR3.

v_gene | CDR3aa
TRBV2 | CASNPQGASYGYTF
TRBV28 | CASSLGPIYEQYF
TRBV12-3/TRBV12-4 | CASKGTGEYEQYF
TRBV2 | CASSDEVGYNEQFF
TRBV19 | CASSYRGNGPYEQYF
TRBV18 | CASSAAGPGELFF
TRBV4-3 | CASSQDRQDRGFEKLFF
TRBV11-3 | CASSLDSSTEAFF
TRBV7-2 | CASRRDRGITEAFF
TRBV7-2 | CASSLGQGENSPLHF
TRBV12-3/TRBV12-4 | CASSLRGGDTQYF
TRBV2 | CASSDGGVGPQPQHF
TRBV11-1 | CASSPGHTIYF
TRBV29-1 | CSVRTGGYEKLFF